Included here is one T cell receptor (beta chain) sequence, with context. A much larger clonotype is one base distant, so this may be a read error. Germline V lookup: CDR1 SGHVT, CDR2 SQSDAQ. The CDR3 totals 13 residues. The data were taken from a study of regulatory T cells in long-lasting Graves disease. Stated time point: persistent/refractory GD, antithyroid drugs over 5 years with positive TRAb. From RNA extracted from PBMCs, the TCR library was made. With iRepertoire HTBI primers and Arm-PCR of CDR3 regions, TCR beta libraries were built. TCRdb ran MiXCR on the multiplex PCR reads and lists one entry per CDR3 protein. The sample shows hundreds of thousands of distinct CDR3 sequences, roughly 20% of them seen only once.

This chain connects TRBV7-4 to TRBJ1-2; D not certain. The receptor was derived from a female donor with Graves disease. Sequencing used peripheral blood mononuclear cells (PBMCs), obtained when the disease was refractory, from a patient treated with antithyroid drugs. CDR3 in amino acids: CTSSLEEESGYTF. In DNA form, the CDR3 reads TGTACCAGCAGCTTAGAGGAGGAATCAGGCTACACCTTC.